This T cell receptor beta chain was identified in a study of OX40 agonist ivuxolimab in advanced cancers. Overall study findings and caveats: At 0.1 to 3.0 mg/kg and by week 6, clonal expansion occurred in CD4+ and CD8+ blood T cells.

Regarding this clone: No antigen is known for it.

Germline V gene sequence: CDR1 SGHDT, CDR2 YYEEEE. Trimming removed 5 bases at V and 0 bases at J, with 9 bases between. This CDR3 has 14 amino acids. Repertoires were generated with immunoSEQ multiplex PCR, while TCRdb's copy carries only in-frame clones and drops some. The data show 80,000 to 95,000 clones, around 84% seen once. This receptor was taken from an adult with an advanced solid tumor such as melanoma, head and neck, liver or kidney cancer. The starting material was CD4+ or CD8+ T cells sorted from blood, obtained in a trial of the OX40 agonist ivuxolimab. The chain couples TRBV5-6 to TRBJ1-3; a possible D gene is TRBD1 (6 bases). For the CDR3, the DNA is TGTGCCAGCAGTCTGGACAGCTCTGGAAACACCATATATTTT. Protein product: CASSLDSSGNTIYF.